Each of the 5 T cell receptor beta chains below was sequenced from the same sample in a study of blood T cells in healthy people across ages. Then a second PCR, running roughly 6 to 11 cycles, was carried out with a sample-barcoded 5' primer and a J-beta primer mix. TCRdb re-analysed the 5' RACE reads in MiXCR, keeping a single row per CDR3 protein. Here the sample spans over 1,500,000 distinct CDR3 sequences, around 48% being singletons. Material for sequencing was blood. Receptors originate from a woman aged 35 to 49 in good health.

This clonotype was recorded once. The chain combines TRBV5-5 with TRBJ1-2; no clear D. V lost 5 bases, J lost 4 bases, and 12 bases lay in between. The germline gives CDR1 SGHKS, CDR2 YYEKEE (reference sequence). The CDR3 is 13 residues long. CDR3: CASRPESVYGYTF. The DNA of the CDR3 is TGTGCCAGCAGACCTGAAAGCGTCTATGGCTACACCTTC.

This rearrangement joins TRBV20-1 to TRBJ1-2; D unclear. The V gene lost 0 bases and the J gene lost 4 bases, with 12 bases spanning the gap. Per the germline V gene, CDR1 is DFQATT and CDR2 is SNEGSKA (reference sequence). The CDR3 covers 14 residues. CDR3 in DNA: TGCAGTGCTAGAGATCCACGGGGTACCTATGGCTACACCTTC. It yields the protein CSARDPRGTYGYTF.

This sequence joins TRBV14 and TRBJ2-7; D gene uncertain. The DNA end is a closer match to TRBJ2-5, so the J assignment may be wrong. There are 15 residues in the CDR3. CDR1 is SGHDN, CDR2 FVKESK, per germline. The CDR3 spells CASSQGVWVQETQYF. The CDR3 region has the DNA TGTGCCAGCAGCCAAGGAGTTTGGGTGCAAGAGACCCAGTACTTC.

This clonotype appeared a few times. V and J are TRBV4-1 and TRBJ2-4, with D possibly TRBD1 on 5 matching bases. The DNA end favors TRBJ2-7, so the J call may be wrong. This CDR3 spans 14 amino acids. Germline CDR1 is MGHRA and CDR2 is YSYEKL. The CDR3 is CASSQVRQSYEQYF. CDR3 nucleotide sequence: TGCGCCAGCAGCCAAGTTAGACAGTCCTACGAGCAGTACTTC.

DNA for the CDR3: TGTGCCAGCTTCCGTGGCAGGGCAAGTAATCAGCCCCAGCATTTT. The encoded protein is CASFRGRASNQPQHF. This chain uses TRBV6-1 with TRBJ1-5, with D possibly TRBD1 on 5 matching bases. The CDR3 consists of 15 residues. V was shortened by 8 bases and J by 4 bases, with 18 bases between the two germline ends. The germline V gene encodes CDR1 MNHNS and CDR2 SASEGT.